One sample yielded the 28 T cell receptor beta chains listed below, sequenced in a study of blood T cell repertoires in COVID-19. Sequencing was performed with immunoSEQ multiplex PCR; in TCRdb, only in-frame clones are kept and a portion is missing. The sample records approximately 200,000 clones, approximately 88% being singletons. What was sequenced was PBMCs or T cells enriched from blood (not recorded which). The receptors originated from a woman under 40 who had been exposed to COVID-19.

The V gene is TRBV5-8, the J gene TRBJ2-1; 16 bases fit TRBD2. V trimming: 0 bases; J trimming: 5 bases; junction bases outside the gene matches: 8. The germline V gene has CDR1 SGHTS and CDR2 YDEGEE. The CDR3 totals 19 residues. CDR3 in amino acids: CASSLAGLAGGPFHNEQFF. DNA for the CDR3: TGTGCCAGCAGCTTGGCGGGACTAGCGGGAGGGCCATTCCACAATGAGCAGTTCTTC.

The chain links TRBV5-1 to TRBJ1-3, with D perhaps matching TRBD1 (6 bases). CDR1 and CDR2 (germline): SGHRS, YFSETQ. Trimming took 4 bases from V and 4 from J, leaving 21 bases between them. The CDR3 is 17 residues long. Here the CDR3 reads CASSPDWRTARGNTIYF. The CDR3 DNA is TGCGCCAGCAGCCCGGATTGGAGGACAGCTCGAGGAAACACCATATATTTT.

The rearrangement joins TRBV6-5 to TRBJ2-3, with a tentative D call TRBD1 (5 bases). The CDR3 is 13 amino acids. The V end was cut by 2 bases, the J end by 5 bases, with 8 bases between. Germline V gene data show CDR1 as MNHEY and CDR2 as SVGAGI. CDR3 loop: CASSYVQGDTQYF. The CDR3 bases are TGTGCCAGCAGTTACGTGCAGGGAGATACGCAGTATTTT.

The CDR3 loop reads CATTHWKGRFNQPQHF. For the CDR3, the DNA is TGTGCCACCACCCATTGGAAGGGGCGTTTTAATCAGCCCCAGCATTTT. V usage is TRBV28 and J usage is TRBJ1-5; maybe TRBD1 (5 bases). This CDR3 has 16 amino acids. Germline CDR1 is MDHEN and CDR2 is SYDVKM. Between the trimmed V and J ends, which lost 10 bases and 4 bases, there was a span of 23 bases.

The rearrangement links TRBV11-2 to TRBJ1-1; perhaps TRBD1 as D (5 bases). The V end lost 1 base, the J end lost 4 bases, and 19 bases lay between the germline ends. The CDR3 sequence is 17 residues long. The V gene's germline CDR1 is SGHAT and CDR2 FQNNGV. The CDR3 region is CASSLGVGGGVATEAFF. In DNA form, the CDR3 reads TGTGCCAGCAGCTTAGGAGTCGGGGGTGGTGTTGCCACTGAAGCTTTCTTT.

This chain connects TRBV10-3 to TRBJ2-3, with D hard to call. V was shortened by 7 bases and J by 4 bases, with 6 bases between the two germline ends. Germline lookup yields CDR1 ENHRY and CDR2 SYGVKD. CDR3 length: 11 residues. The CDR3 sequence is CAITVADTQYF. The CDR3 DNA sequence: TGTGCCATCACAGTGGCAGATACGCAGTATTTT.

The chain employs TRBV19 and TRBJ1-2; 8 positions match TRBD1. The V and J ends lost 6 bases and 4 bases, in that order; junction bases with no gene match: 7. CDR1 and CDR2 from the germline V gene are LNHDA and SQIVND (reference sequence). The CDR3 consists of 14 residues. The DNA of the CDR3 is TGTGCCAGTAGCGGACAGGGTAGTTCCTATGGCTACACCTTC. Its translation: CASSGQGSSYGYTF.

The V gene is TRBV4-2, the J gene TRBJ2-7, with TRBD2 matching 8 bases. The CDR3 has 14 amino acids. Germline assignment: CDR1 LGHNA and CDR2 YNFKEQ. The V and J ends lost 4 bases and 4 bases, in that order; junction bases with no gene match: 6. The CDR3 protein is CASSRNREGYEQYF. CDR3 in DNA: TGTGCCAGCAGCCGCAATCGGGAGGGTTACGAGCAGTACTTC.

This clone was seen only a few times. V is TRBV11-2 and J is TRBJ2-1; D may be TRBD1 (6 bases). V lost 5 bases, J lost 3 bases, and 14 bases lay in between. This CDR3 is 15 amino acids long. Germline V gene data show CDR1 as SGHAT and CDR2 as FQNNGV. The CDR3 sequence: CASSVTGTLYNEQFF. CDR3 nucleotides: TGTGCCAGCAGCGTCACCGGGACACTCTACAATGAGCAGTTCTTC.

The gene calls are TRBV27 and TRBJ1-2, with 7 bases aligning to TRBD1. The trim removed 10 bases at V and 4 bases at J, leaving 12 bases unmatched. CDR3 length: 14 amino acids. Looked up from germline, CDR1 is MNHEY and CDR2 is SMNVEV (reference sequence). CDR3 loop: CATQGRGRLYGYTF. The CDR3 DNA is TGTGCCACCCAAGGAAGGGGGCGCCTCTATGGCTACACCTTC.

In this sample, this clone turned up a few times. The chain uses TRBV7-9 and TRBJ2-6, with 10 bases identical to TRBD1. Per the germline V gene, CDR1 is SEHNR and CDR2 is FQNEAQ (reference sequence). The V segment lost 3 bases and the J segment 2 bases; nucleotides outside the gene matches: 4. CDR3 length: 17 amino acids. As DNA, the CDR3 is TGTGCCAGCAGCTTGTCGGGACAGGGGACTGGGGCCAACGTCCTGACTTTC. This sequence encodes CASSLSGQGTGANVLTF.

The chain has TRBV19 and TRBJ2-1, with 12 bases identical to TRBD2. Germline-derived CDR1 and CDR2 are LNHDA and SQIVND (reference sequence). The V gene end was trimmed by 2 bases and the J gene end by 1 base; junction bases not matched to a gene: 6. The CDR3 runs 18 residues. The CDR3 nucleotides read TGTGCCAGTAGTATACAACTAGCGGGAGGCGGGTCCTACAATGAGCAGTTCTTC. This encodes CASSIQLAGGGSYNEQFF. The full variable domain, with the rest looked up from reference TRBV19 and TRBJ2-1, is DGGITQSPKYLFRKEGQNVTLSCEQNLNHDAMYWYRQDPGQGLRLIYYSQIVNDFQKGDIAEGYSVSREKKESFPLTVTSAQKNPTAFYLCASSIQLAGGGSYNEQFFGPGTRLTVL.

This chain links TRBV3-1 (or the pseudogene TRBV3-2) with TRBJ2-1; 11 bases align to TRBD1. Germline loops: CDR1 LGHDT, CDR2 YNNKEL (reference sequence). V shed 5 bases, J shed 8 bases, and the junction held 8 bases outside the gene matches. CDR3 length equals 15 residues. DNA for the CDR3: TGTGCCAGCAGCGATGGACAGGGGGCATTCCATGAGCAGTTCTTC. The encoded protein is CASSDGQGAFHEQFF.

CDR3 DNA: TGTGCCATCAGTGACCGTGGGGCAGTTGCTAACTATGGCTACACCTTC. Amino acid sequence: CAISDRGAVANYGYTF. The chain couples TRBV10-3 to TRBJ1-2; D is possibly TRBD1 (5 bases). Germline V gives CDR1 ENHRY, CDR2 SYGVKD. The germline V and J ends were trimmed by 3 bases and 0 bases, with 14 bases remaining between them. This CDR3 contains 16 residues.

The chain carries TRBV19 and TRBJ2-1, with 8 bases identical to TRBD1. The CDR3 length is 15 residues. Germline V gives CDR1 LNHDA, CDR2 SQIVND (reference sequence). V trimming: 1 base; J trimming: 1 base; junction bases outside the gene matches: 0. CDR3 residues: CASSIGTGSYNEQFF. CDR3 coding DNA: TGTGCCAGTAGTATAGGGACAGGGTCCTACAATGAGCAGTTCTTC.

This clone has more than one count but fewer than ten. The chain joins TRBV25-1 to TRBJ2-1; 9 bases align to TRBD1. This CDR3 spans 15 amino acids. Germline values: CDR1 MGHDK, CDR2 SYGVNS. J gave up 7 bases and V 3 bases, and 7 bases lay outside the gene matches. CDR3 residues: CASSELKQGANEQFF. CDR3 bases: TGTGCCAGCAGTGAGCTGAAACAGGGGGCTAATGAGCAGTTCTTC.

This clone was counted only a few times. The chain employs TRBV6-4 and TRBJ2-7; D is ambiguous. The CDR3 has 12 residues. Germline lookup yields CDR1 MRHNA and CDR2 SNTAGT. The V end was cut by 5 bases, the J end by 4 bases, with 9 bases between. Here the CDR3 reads CASSLSAYEQYF. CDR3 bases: TGTGCCAGCAGTTTGAGCGCTTACGAGCAGTACTTC.

The CDR3 region is CASSYEGLGTQYF. The CDR3 bases are TGTGCCAGCAGTTACGAGGGCTTGGGGACCCAGTACTTC. The V and J genes are TRBV6-5 and TRBJ2-5; D may be TRBD2 (5 bases). The germline V and J ends were trimmed by 2 bases and 7 bases, with 11 bases remaining between them. Germline values: CDR1 MNHEY, CDR2 SVGAGI. CDR3 length: 13 amino acids.

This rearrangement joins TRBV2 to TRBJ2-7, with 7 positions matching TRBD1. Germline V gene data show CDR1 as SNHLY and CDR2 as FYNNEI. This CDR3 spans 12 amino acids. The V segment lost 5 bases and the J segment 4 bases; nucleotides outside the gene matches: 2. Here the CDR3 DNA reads TGTGCCAGCAGTTACAGGGGTTACGAGCAGTACTTC. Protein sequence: CASSYRGYEQYF.

The CDR3: CASSWTGGRTEAFF. As DNA, the CDR3 is TGTGCCAGCAGCTGGACAGGGGGGAGGACTGAAGCTTTCTTT. The genes are TRBV5-4 and TRBJ1-1, with 10 bases aligning to TRBD1. Germline V gene lookup returns CDR1 SGHNT and CDR2 YYREEE (reference sequence). Trimming removed 3 bases from V and 5 bases from J; junction bases left unmatched: 4. This CDR3 region has 14 residues.

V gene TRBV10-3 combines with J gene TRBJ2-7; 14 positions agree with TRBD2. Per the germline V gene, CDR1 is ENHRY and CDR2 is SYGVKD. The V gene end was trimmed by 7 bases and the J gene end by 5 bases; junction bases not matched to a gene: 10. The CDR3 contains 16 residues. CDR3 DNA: TGTGCCATCATGGGGACTAGCGGGAGAGGAACCGACGAGCAGTACTTC. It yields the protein CAIMGTSGRGTDEQYF.

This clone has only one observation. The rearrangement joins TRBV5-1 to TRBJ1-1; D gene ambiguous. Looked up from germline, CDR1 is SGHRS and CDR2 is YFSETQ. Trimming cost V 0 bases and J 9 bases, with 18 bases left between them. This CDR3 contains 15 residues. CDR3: CASSLAEIGREKAFF. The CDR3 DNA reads TGCGCCAGCAGCTTGGCCGAAATCGGGAGGGAAAAAGCTTTCTTT.

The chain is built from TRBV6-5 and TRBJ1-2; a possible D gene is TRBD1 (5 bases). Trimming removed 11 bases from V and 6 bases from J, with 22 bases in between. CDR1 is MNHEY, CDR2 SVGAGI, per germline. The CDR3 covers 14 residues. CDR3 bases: TGTGCCCTTCGGTTTGCTGGGGGGGAAAATGGCTACACCTTC. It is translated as CALRFAGGENGYTF.

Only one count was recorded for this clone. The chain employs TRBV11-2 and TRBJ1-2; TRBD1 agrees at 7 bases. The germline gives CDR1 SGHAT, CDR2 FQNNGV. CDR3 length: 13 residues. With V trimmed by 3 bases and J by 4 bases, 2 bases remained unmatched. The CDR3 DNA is TGTGCCAGCAGCTTTACAGGGGCCTATGGCTACACCTTC. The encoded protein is CASSFTGAYGYTF.

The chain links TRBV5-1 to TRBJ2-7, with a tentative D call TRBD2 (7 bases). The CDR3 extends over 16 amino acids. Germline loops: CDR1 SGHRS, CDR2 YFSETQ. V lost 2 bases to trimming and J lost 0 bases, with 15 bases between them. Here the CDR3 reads CASSFEGGASSYEQYF. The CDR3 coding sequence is TGCGCCAGCAGCTTCGAGGGGGGGGCTAGCTCCTACGAGCAGTACTTC.

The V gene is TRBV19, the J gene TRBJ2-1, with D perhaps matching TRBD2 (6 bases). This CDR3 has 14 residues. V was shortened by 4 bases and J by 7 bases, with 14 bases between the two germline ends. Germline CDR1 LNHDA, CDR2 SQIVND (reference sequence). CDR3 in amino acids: CASSTGVRKNEQFF. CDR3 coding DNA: TGTGCCAGTAGTACGGGAGTTAGGAAGAATGAGCAGTTCTTC. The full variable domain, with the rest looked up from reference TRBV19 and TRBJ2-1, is DGGITQSPKYLFRKEGQNVTLSCEQNLNHDAMYWYRQDPGQGLRLIYYSQIVNDFQKGDIAEGYSVSREKKESFPLTVTSAQKNPTAFYLCASSTGVRKNEQFFGPGTRLTVL.

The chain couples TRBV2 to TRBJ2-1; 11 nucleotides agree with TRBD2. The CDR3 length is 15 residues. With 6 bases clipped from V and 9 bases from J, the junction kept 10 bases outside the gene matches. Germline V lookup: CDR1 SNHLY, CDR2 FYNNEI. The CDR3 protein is CASRGTSGSLGEQFF. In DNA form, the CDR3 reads TGTGCCAGCAGGGGAACTAGCGGGAGTTTGGGTGAGCAGTTCTTC. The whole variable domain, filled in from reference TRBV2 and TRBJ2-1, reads EPEVTQTPSHQVTQMGQEVILRCVPISNHLYFYWYRQILGQKVEFLVSFYNNEISEKSEIFDDQFSVERPDGSNFTLKIRSTKLEDSAMYFCASRGTSGSLGEQFFGPGTRLTVL.

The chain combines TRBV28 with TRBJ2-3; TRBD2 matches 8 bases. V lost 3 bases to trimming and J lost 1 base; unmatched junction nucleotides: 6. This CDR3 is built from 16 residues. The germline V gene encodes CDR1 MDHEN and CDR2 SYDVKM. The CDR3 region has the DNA TGTGCCAGCAGTTTTGGACTAGCAATGGGCACAGATACGCAGTATTTT. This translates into CASSFGLAMGTDTQYF.